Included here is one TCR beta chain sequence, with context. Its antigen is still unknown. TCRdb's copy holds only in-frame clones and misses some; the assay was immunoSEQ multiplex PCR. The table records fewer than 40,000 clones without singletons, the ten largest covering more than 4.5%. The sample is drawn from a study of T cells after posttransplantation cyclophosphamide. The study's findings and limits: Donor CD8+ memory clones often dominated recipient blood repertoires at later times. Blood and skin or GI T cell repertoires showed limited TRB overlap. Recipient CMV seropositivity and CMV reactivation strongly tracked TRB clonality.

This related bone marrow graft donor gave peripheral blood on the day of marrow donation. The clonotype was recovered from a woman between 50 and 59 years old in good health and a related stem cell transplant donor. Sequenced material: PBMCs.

DNA of the CDR3: TGTGCCAGCAGTTCCCTCACGGAGAACATGAACACTGAAGCTTTCTTT. Protein product: CASSSLTENMNTEAFF. The genes are TRBV28 and TRBJ1-1; D is unclear. The V end lost 4 bases, the J end lost 0 bases, and 15 bases lay between the germline ends. The CDR3 sequence is 16 residues long. Germline V CDR1 and CDR2: MDHEN, SYDVKM.